The clone carrying this T cell receptor (beta chain) has at least ten counts. Stated time point: sample taken at primary tumor resection. Unsorted samples of tumor, nontumor lung or frozen PBMC had their whole RNA sequenced. These data come from a study of spatial heterogeneity in lung cancer. The germline CDR1 and CDR2 sequences are MNHNS and SASEGT. V was pared by 7 bases and J by 3 bases, with 11 bases of the junction left unmatched. This CDR3 has 15 residues. TCRdb ran MiXCR on the 5' RACE reads and lists one entry per CDR3 protein. The data hold more than 65,000 distinct CDR3 sequences, with 10% to 15% observed a single time.

The chain recombines TRBV6-1 with TRBJ1-1; TRBD1 matches 7 bases. This TCR came from a male donor with early-stage non-small cell lung cancer. Source: PBMCs, taken at surgery. Written as DNA, the CDR3 is TGTGCCAGCAACCCACATATCACAGGGGACACTGAAGCTTTCTTT. The encoded protein is CASNPHITGDTEAFF.